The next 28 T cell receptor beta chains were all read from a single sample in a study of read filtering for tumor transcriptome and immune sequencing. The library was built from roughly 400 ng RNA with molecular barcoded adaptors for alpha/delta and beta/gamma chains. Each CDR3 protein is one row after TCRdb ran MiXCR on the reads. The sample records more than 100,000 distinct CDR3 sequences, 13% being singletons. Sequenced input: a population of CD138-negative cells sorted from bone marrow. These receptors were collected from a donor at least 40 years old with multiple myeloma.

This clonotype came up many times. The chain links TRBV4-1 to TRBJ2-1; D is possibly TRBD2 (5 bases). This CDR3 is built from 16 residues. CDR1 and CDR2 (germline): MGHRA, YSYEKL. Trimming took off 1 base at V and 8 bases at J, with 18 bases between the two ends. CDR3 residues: CASSQAVLRGIDEQFF. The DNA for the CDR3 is TGCGCCAGCAGCCAAGCGGTTTTACGGGGAATCGATGAGCAGTTCTTC.

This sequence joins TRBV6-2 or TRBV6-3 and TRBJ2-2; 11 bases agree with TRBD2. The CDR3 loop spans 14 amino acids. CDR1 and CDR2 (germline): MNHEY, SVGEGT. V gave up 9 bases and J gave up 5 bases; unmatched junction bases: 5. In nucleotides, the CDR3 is TGTGCCAGTTTCCTAGCGGGAGGTACCGGGGAGCTGTTTTTT. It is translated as CASFLAGGTGELFF.

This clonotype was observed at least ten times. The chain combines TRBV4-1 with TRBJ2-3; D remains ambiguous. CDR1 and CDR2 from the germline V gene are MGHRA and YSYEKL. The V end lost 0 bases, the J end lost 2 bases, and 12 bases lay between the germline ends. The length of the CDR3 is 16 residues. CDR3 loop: CASSQEVQSSTDTQYF. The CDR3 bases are TGCGCCAGCAGCCAAGAAGTTCAAAGCTCCACAGATACGCAGTATTTT.

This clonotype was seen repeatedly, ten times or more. The CDR3: CATSRAAGSNQPQHF. As DNA, the CDR3 is TGTGCCACCAGCAGAGCAGCAGGTAGCAATCAGCCCCAGCATTTT. The chain has TRBV15 and TRBJ1-5; unclear D gene. Deletions cut 1 base from V and 0 bases from J, with 7 bases between. Germline V gene data show CDR1 as LNHNV and CDR2 as YYDKDF (reference sequence). The CDR3 sequence is 15 residues long.

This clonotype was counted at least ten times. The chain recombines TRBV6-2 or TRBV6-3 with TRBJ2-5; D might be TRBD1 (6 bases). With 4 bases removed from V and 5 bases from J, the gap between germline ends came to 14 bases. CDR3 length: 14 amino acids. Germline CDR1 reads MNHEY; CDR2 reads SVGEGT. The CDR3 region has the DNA TGTGCCAGCAGTTCGGGACACATCATGGAGACCCAGTACTTC. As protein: CASSSGHIMETQYF.

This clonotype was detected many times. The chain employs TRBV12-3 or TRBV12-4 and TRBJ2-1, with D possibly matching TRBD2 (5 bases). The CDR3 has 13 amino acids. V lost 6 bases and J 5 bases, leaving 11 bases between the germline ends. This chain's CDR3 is CASRPRENNEQFF. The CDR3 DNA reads TGTGCCAGCAGGCCGAGGGAGAACAATGAGCAGTTCTTC.

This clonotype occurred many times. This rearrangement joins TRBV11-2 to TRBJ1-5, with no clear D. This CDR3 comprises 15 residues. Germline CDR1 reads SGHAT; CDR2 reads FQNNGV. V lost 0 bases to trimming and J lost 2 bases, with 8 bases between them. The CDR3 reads CASSLDESRNQPQHF. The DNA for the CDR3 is TGTGCCAGCAGCTTAGACGAGAGCCGCAATCAGCCCCAGCATTTT.

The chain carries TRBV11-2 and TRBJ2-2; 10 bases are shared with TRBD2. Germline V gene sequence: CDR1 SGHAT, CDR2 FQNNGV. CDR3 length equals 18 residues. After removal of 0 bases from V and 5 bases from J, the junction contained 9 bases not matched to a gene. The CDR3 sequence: CASSLEVASGRRTGELFF. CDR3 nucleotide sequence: TGTGCCAGCAGCTTAGAGGTGGCTAGCGGGAGAAGGACCGGGGAGCTGTTTTTT.

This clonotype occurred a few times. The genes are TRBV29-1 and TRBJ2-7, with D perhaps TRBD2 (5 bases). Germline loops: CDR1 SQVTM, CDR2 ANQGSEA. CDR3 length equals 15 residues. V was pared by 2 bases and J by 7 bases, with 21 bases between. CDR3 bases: TGCAGCGTTGAACCGGCCGCCGGCGGGTCGGGAGAGCAGTACTTC. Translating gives CSVEPAAGGSGEQYF.

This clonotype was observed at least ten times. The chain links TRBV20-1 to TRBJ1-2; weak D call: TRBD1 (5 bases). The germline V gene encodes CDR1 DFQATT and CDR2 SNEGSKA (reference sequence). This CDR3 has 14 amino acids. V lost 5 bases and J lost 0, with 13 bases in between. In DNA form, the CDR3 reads TGCAGTGCTCTCCCGACAGTATCTAACTATGGCTACACCTTC. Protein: CSALPTVSNYGYTF.

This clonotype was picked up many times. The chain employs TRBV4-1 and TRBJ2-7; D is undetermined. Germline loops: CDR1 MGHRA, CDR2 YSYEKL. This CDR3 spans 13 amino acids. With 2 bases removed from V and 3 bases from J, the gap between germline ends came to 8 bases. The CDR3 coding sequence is TGCGCCAGCAGCCAACCCGACGGCTACGAGCAGTACTTC. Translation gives CASSQPDGYEQYF.

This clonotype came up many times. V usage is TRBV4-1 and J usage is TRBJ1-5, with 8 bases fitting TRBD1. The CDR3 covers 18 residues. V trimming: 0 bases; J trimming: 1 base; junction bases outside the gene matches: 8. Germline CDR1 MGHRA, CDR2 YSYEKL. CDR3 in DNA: TGCGCCAGCAGCCAAGATGGTGGGTGGGACAGGAGCAATCAGCCCCAGCATTTT. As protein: CASSQDGGWDRSNQPQHF.

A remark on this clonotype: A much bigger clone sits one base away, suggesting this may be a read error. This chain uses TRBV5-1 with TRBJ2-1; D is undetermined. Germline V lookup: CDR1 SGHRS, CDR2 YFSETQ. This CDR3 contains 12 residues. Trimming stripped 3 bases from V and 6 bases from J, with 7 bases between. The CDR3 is CASSSESNEQFF. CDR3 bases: TGCGCCAGCAGCTCGGAGTCCAATGAGCAGTTCTTC.

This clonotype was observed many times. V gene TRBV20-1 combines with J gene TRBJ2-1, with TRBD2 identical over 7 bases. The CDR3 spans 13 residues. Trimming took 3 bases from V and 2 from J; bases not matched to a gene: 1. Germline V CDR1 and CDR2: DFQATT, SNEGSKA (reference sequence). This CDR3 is CSASAGAYNEQFF. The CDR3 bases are TGCAGTGCTAGCGCGGGAGCCTACAATGAGCAGTTCTTC.

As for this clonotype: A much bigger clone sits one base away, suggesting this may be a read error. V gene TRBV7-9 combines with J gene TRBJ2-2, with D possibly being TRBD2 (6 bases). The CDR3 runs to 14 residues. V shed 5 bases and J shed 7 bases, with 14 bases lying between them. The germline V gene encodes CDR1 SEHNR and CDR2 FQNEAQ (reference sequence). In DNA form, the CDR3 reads TGTGCCAGCAGCATCGTACTAGCTGGCGGGGAGCTGTTTTTT. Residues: CASSIVLAGGELFF.

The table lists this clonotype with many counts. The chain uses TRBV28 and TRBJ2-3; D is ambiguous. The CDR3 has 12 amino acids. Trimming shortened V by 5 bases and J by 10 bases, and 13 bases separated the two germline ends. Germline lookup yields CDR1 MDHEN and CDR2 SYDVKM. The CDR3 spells CASSPPLRAQYF. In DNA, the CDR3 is TGTGCCAGCAGTCCCCCCCTTCGGGCGCAGTATTTT.

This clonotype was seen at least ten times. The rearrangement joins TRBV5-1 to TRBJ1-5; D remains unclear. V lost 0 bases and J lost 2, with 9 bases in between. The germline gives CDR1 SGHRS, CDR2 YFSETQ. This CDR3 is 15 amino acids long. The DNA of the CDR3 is TGCGCCAGCAGCTTGGACGGGTCTGGCAATCAGCCCCAGCATTTT. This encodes CASSLDGSGNQPQHF.

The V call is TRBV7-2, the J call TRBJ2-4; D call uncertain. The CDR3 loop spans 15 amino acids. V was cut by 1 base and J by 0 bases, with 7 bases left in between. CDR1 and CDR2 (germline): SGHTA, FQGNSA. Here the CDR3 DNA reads TGTGCCAGCAGCTTAGAGGGTTTAGCCAAAAACATTCAGTACTTC. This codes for CASSLEGLAKNIQYF. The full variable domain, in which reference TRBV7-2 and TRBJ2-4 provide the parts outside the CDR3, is GAGVSQSPSNKVTEKGKDVELRCDPISGHTALYWYRQSLGQGLEFLIYFQGNSAPDKSGLPSDRFSAERTGGSVSTLTIQRTQQEDSAVYLCASSLEGLAKNIQYFGAGTRLSVL.

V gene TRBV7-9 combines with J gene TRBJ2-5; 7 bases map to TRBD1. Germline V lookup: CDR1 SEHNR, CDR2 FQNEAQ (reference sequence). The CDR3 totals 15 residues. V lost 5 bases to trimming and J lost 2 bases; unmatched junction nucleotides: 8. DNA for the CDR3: TGTGCCAGCAGCCCGTGGGACAGTACTCAAGAGACCCAGTACTTC. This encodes CASSPWDSTQETQYF.

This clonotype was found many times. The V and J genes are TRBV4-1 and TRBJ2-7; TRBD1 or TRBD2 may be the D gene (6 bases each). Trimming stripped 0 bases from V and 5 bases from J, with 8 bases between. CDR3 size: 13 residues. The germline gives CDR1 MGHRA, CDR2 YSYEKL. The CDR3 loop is CASSQEGGDEQYF. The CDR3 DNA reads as TGCGCCAGCAGCCAAGAGGGGGGCGACGAGCAGTACTTC.

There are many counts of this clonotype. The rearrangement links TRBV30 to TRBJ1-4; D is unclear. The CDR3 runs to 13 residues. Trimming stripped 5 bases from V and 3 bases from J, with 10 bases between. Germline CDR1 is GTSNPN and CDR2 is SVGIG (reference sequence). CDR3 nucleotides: TGTGCCTGGGGGAGGGCCCCTAATGAAAAACTGTTTTTT. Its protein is CAWGRAPNEKLFF.

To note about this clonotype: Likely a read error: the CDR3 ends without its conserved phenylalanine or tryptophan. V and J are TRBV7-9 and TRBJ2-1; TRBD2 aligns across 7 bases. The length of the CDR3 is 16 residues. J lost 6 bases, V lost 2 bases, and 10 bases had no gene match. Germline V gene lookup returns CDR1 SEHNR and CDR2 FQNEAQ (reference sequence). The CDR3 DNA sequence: TGTGCCAGCAGCTTAATGGTAGGCGGGAGACGCAATGAGCAGTTCCTC. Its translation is CASSLMVGGRRNEQFL.

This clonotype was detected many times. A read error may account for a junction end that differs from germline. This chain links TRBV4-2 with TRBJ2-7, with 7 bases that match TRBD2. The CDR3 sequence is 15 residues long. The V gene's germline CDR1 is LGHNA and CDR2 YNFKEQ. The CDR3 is CASSLSGGSSYEQYF. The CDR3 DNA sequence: TGCGCCAGCAGCCTTTCGGGGGGAAGCTCCTACGAGCAGTACTTC.

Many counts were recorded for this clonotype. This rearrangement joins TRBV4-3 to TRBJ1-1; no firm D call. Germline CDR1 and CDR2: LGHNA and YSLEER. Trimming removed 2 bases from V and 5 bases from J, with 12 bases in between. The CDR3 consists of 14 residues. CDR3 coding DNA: TGCGCCAGCAGCCAAAGGATGGTCAGTACTGAAGCTTTCTTT. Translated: CASSQRMVSTEAFF.

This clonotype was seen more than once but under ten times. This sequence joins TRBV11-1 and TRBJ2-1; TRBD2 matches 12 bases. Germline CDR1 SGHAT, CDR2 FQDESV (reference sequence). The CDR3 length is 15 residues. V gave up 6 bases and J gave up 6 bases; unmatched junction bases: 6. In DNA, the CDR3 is TGTGCCAGCAGTCCTGGACTAGCGGGGAGCAATGAGCAGTTCTTC. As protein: CASSPGLAGSNEQFF.

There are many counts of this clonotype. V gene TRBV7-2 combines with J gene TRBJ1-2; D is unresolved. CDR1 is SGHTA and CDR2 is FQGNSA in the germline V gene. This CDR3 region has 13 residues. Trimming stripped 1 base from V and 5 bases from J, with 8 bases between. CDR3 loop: CASSLGEDYGYTF. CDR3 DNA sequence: TGTGCCAGCAGCTTAGGGGAGGATTATGGCTACACCTTC. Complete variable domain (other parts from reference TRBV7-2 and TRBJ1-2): GAGVSQSPSNKVTEKGKDVELRCDPISGHTALYWYRQSLGQGLEFLIYFQGNSAPDKSGLPSDRFSAERTGGSVSTLTIQRTQQEDSAVYLCASSLGEDYGYTFGSGTRLTVV.

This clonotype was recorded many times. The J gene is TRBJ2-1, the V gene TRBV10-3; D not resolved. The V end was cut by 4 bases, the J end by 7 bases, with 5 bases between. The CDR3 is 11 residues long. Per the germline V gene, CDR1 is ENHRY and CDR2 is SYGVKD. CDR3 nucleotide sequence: TGTGCCATCAGTGTCAAGAATGAGCAGTTCTTC. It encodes CAISVKNEQFF.

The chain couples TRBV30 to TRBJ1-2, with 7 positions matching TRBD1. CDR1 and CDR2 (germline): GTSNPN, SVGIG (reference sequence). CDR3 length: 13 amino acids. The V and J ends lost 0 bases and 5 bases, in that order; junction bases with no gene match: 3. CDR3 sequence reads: CAWSVPGGYGYTF. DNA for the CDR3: TGTGCCTGGAGTGTACCAGGGGGTTATGGCTACACCTTC.